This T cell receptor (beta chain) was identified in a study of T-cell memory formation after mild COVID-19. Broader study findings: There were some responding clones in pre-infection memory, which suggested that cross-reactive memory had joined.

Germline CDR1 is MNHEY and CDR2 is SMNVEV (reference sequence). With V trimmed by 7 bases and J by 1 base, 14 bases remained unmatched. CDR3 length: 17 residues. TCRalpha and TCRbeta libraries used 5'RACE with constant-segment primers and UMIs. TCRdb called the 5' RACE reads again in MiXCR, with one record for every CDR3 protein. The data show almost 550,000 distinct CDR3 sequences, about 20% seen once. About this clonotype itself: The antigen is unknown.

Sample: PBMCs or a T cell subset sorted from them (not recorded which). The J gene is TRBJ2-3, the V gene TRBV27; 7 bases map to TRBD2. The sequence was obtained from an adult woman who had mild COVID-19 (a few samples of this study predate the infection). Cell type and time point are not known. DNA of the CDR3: TGTGCCAGCATGCCTTCGGGAGGTCCCGGCGGCACAGATACGCAGTATTTT. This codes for CASMPSGGPGGTDTQYF.